This T cell receptor (beta chain) was sequenced during a study of blood T cell repertoires in COVID-19. Cohort 3 donors counted as recovered after two negative PCRs, clearance, or resolved symptoms. This clone was seen only once. The protocol was immunoSEQ multiplex PCR, while the TCRdb copy is restricted to in-frame clones and leaves out a portion. Of fewer than 250,000 clones in the sample, 80% to 85% were seen once. The CDR3 length is 15 residues. Germline V gene lookup returns CDR1 LGHDT and CDR2 YNNKEL (reference sequence). V lost 0 bases and J lost 6, with 14 bases in between. The genes are TRBV3-1 (or the pseudogene TRBV3-2) and TRBJ1-2, with D possibly TRBD1 on 6 matching bases. The sequenced sample was PBMCs or T cells enriched from blood (not recorded which). The TCR was taken from a woman in her forties who had recovered from COVID-19. The CDR3 spells CASSQDGQSLHGYTF. CDR3 in DNA: TGTGCCAGCAGCCAAGATGGACAGTCTCTTCATGGCTACACCTTC.